This is a list of T cell receptor beta chains from one sample in a study of T cells after yellow fever vaccination. TCRdb processed the 5' RACE reads anew with MiXCR; each CDR3 protein has one entry. The table lists a few hundred thousand distinct CDR3 sequences, 3.5% to 5% of them singletons. Source: PBMCs, taken 15 days after the yellow fever booster vaccination. Receptor source: a man aged 18 to 29 who received the YFV17D yellow fever vaccine. CDR3s include the opening cysteine and the closing phenylalanine or tryptophan. The D gene is left open where the match is weak. Clone sizes are given selectively: once, few, many, or a class where the clone is expanded.

size: -; V: TRBV6-2/TRBV6-3; D: -; J: TRBJ1-2; DNA: TGTGCCAGCAGTTACGATTCCGCAAGCTATGGCTACACCTTC; CDR3: CASSYDSASYGYTF
size: few; V: TRBV7-2; D: -; J: TRBJ2-5; DNA: TGTGCCAGCAGCTTAGGGGTATTGGGGGCCGGATGGGAGACCCAGTACTTC; CDR3: CASSLGVLGAGWETQYF
size: few; V: TRBV12-3/TRBV12-4; D: -; J: TRBJ2-3; DNA: TGTGCCAGCAGTTTCTTCCCGAACACAGATACGCAGTATTTT; CDR3: CASSFFPNTDTQYF
size: -; V: TRBV15; D: -; J: TRBJ1-1; DNA: TGTGCCACCAGGGGACGGATCAACACTGAAGCTTTCTTT; CDR3: CATRGRINTEAFF
size: few; V: TRBV25-1; D: -; J: TRBJ2-6; DNA: TGTGCCAGCAAGGGCGGGGCCAACGTCCTGACTTTC; CDR3: CASKGGANVLTF
size: -; V: TRBV6-1; D: TRBD1; J: TRBJ1-2; DNA: TGTGCCAGCAGTGAAGGACTGGGACAGAACTATGGCTACACCTTC; CDR3: CASSEGLGQNYGYTF
size: -; V: TRBV7-7; D: -; J: TRBJ2-6; DNA: TGTGCTAGCAGCTCGCTACGCGGAAACGTCCTGACTTTC; CDR3: CASSSLRGNVLTF
size: many; V: TRBV30; D: -; J: TRBJ2-3; DNA: TGTGCCTGGAGTCGGGGTATGACAGATACGCAGTATTTT; CDR3: CAWSRGMTDTQYF
size: many; V: TRBV10-3; D: TRBD1; J: TRBJ1-2; DNA: TGTGCCACTCACAGGGGTGCAGGGTCCGGCTACACCTTC; CDR3: CATHRGAGSGYTF
size: many; V: TRBV9; D: -; J: TRBJ1-1; DNA: TGTGCCAGCAGCCTTGGCGGGACGGTGAACACTGAAGCTTTCTTT; CDR3: CASSLGGTVNTEAFF